The present T cell receptor (beta chain) was sequenced within a study of type 1 regulatory T cells. Background on the study: An in vitro protocol generated T-allo10, a Tr1-enriched, alloantigen-specific CD4 T cell product.

A few counts support this clonotype. TCRdb re-derived calls from the reads in MiXCR, one entry per CDR3 protein. Here the sample spans 80,000 to 100,000 distinct CDR3 sequences, around 30% being singletons. The sequence was obtained from a human donor in good health. What was sequenced was CD4+ T cells, either the whole sample or a sorted fraction (not recorded which).

CDR3 coding DNA: TGTGCCAGCAGCTTAGAAGTAGGTTCCGTAGGTGAGCAGTTCTTC. Encoded protein: CASSLEVGSVGEQFF. The chain joins TRBV7-2 to TRBJ2-1; D is unclear. Germline CDR1 and CDR2: SGHTA and FQGNSA. V was trimmed by 1 base and J by 9 bases, leaving 16 bases between them. This CDR3 spans 15 amino acids.